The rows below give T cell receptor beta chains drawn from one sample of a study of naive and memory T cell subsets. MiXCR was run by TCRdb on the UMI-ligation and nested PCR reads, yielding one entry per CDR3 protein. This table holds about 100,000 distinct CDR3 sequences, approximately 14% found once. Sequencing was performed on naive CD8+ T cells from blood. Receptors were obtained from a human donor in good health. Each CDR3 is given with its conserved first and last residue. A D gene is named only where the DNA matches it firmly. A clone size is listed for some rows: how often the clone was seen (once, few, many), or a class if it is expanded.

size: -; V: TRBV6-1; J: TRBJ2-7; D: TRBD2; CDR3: CASSEKSGKISFYEQYF; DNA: TGTGCCAGCAGTGAAAAGAGCGGGAAGATATCTTTCTACGAGCAGTACTTC
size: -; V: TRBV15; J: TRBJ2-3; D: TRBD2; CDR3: CATSSGLAGGDTQYF; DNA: TGTGCCACCAGCAGCGGGCTAGCGGGAGGAGATACGCAGTATTTT
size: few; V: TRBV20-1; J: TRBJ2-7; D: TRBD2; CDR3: CSARGWSSGGNYEQYF; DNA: TGCAGTGCAAGAGGGTGGTCTAGCGGGGGCAACTACGAGCAGTACTTC
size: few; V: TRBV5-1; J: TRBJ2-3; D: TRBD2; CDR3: CASSLPGLAGTDTQYF; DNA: TGCGCCAGCAGCCTGCCGGGACTAGCGGGCACAGATACGCAGTATTTT
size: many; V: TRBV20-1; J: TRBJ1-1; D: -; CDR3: CSASEGNTEAFF; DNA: TGCAGTGCTAGCGAAGGGAACACTGAAGCTTTCTTT
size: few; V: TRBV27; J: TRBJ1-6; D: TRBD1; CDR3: CASRTIGQGLDSPLHF; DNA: TGTGCCAGCAGAACCATAGGACAGGGGTTGGATTCACCCCTCCACTTT
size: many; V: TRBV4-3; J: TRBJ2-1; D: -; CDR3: CASSQDRAAYNEQFF; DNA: TGCGCCAGCAGCCAAGATAGGGCCGCCTACAATGAGCAGTTCTTC
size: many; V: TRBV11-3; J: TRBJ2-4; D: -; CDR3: CASSRGTIQYF; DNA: TGTGCCAGCAGCAGGGGTACCATTCAGTACTTC
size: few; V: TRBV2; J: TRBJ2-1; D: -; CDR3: CASSTTSVYNEQFF; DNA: TGTGCCAGCAGCACCACTAGTGTTTACAATGAGCAGTTCTTC
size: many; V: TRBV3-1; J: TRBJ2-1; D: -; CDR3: CASSLYSYNEQFF; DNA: TGTGCCAGCAGCCTGTACTCCTACAATGAGCAGTTCTTC
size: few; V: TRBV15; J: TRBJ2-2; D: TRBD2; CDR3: CATSSHRTSGPTGELFF; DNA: TGTGCCACCAGCAGCCACAGGACTAGCGGGCCGACCGGGGAGCTGTTTTTT
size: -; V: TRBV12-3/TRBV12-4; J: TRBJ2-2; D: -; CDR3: CASRGSYTGELFF; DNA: TGTGCCAGCAGGGGAAGTTACACCGGGGAGCTGTTTTTT
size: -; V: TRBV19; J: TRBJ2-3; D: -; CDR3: CASRPWARTDTQYF; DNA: TGTGCCAGTAGGCCGTGGGCTAGGACAGATACGCAGTATTTT
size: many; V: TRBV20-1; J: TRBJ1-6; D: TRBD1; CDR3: CSARDLMGQGEVSPLHF; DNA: TGCAGTGCTAGAGACCTTATGGGACAGGGGGAAGTTTCACCCCTCCACTTT
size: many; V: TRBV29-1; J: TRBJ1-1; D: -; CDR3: CSVEAGPTSEAFF; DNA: TGCAGCGTTGAAGCCGGGCCCACGAGTGAAGCTTTCTTT
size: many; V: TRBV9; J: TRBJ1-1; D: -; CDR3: CASSVEVNQGTEAFF; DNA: TGTGCCAGCAGCGTAGAGGTCAACCAGGGCACTGAAGCTTTCTTT
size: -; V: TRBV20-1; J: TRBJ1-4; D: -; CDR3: CSARETGGDEKLFF; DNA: TGCAGTGCTAGAGAGACAGGAGGGGATGAAAAACTGTTTTTT
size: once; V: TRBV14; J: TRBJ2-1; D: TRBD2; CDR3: CASSYTQLRGDEQFF; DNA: TGTGCCAGCAGCTATACACAACTCCGGGGGGATGAGCAGTTCTTC
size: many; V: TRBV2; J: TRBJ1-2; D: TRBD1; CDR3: CASTGGTAYGYTF; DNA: TGTGCCAGCACTGGGGGGACAGCCTATGGCTACACCTTC
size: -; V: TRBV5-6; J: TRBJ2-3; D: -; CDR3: CASSQPIDTDTQYF; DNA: TGTGCCAGCAGCCAACCAATAGACACAGATACGCAGTATTTT
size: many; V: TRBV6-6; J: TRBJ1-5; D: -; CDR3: CASSAKLGQPDNQPQHF; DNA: TGTGCCAGCAGTGCGAAGCTAGGACAGCCGGATAATCAGCCCCAGCATTTT
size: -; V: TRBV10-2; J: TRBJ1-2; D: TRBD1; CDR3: CASSAGQGINYGYTF; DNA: TGCGCCAGCAGCGCCGGACAGGGGATCAACTATGGCTACACCTTC
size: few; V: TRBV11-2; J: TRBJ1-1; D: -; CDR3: CASILRTPGGWTEAFF; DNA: TGTGCCAGCATCTTGCGGACCCCCGGAGGGTGGACTGAAGCTTTCTTT
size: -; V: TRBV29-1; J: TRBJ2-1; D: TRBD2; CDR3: CSGTTSGSFHEQFF; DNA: TGCAGCGGGACAACTAGCGGGAGTTTCCATGAGCAGTTCTTC
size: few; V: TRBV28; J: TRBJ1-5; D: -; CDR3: CASSFRGAGGNQPQHF; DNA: TGTGCCAGCAGTTTTCGTGGGGCAGGGGGCAATCAGCCCCAGCATTTT
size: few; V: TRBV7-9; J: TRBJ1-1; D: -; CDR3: CASRMGTTMNTEAFF; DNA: TGTGCCAGCCGGATGGGGACGACCATGAACACTGAAGCTTTCTTT
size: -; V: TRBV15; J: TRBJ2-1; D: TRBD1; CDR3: CATSRKNRDRVYDEQFF; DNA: TGTGCCACCAGCAGAAAAAACCGGGACAGGGTTTACGATGAGCAGTTCTTC
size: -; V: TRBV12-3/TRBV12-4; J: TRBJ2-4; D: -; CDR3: CASSLGPAGTSKNIQYF; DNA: TGTGCCAGCAGCCTTGGCCCGGCCGGGACCAGCAAAAACATTCAGTACTTC
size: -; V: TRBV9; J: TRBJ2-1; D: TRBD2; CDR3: CASSVSGRVVEQFF; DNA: TGTGCCAGCAGCGTTAGCGGGAGGGTAGTTGAGCAGTTCTTC
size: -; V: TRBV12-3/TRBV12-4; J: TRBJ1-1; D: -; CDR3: CASSLGDDEAFF; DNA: TGTGCCAGCAGTTTAGGGGATGATGAAGCTTTCTTT
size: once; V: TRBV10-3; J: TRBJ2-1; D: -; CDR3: CAISEPGQLGDEQFF; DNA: TGTGCCATCAGTGAGCCGGGACAACTCGGAGATGAGCAGTTCTTC
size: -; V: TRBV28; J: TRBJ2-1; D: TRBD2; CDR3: CASSQTSVTYNEQFF; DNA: TGTGCCAGCAGTCAGACTAGCGTCACCTACAATGAGCAGTTCTTC
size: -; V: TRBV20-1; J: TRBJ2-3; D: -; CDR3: CSARAKEFATDTQYF; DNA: TGCAGTGCTAGAGCGAAGGAGTTCGCCACAGATACGCAGTATTTT
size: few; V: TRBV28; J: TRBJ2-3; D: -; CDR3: CASIYAGRFSTDTQYF; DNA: TGTGCCAGCATCTACGCTGGTCGTTTTAGCACAGATACGCAGTATTTT
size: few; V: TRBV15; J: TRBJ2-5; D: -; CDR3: CATSRDTGKWETQYF; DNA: TGTGCCACCAGCAGAGATACCGGGAAGTGGGAGACCCAGTACTTC
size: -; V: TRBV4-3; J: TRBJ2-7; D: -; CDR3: CASSHGAAGNYEQYF; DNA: TGCGCCAGCAGCCATGGAGCCGCAGGTAACTACGAGCAGTACTTC
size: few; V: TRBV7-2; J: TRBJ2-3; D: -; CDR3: CASSLGRGNTQYF; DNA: TGTGCCAGCAGCTTAGGCAGGGGAAATACGCAGTATTTT
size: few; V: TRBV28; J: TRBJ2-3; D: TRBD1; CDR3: CASSPGTVDTQYF; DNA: TGTGCCAGCAGTCCGGGGACAGTCGATACGCAGTATTTT
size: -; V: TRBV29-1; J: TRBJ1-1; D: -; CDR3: CSVPWKNTEAFF; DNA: TGCAGCGTCCCGTGGAAAAACACTGAAGCTTTCTTT
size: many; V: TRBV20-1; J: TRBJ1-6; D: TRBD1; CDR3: CSARGDSIGYSPLHF; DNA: TGCAGTGCTAGGGGGGACAGTATTGGATATTCACCCCTCCACTTT
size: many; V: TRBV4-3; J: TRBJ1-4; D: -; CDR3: CASSQDLAPPGEKLFF; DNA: TGCGCCAGCAGCCAAGATCTTGCTCCCCCAGGTGAAAAACTGTTTTTT
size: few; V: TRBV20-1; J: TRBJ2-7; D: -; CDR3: CSAENVSFQYEQYF; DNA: TGCAGTGCCGAGAATGTTTCCTTCCAATACGAGCAGTACTTC
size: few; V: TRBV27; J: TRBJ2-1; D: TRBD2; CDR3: CASSLGTSGENEQFF; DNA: TGTGCCAGCAGTTTAGGGACTAGCGGGGAGAATGAGCAGTTCTTC
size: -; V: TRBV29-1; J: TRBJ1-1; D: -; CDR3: CSGGGGTEAFF; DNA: TGCAGCGGGGGAGGGGGCACTGAAGCTTTCTTT
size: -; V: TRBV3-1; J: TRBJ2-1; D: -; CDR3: CASSLTRTPSYNEQFF; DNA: TGTGCCAGCAGCCTAACGCGCACCCCCTCCTACAATGAGCAGTTCTTC
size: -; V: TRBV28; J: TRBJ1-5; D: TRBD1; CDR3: CASTTRTGPNQPQHF; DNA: TGTGCCAGCACCACCCGGACAGGGCCCAATCAGCCCCAGCATTTT
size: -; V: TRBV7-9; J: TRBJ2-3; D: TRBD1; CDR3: CASSPWTGYTDTQYF; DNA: TGTGCCAGCAGCCCATGGACAGGGTACACAGATACGCAGTATTTT
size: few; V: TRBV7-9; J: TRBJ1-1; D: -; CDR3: CASSDGVSAFF; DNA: TGTGCCAGCAGCGATGGGGTGTCAGCTTTCTTT
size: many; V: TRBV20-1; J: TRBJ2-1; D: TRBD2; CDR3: CSARDLTGTSGSSYNEQFF; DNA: TGCAGTGCTAGAGACCTAACCGGGACTAGCGGGAGCTCCTACAATGAGCAGTTCTTC
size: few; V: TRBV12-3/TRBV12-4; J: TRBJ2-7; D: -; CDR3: CASSTAGHEYF; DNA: TGTGCCAGCAGTACCGCGGGACATGAGTACTTC